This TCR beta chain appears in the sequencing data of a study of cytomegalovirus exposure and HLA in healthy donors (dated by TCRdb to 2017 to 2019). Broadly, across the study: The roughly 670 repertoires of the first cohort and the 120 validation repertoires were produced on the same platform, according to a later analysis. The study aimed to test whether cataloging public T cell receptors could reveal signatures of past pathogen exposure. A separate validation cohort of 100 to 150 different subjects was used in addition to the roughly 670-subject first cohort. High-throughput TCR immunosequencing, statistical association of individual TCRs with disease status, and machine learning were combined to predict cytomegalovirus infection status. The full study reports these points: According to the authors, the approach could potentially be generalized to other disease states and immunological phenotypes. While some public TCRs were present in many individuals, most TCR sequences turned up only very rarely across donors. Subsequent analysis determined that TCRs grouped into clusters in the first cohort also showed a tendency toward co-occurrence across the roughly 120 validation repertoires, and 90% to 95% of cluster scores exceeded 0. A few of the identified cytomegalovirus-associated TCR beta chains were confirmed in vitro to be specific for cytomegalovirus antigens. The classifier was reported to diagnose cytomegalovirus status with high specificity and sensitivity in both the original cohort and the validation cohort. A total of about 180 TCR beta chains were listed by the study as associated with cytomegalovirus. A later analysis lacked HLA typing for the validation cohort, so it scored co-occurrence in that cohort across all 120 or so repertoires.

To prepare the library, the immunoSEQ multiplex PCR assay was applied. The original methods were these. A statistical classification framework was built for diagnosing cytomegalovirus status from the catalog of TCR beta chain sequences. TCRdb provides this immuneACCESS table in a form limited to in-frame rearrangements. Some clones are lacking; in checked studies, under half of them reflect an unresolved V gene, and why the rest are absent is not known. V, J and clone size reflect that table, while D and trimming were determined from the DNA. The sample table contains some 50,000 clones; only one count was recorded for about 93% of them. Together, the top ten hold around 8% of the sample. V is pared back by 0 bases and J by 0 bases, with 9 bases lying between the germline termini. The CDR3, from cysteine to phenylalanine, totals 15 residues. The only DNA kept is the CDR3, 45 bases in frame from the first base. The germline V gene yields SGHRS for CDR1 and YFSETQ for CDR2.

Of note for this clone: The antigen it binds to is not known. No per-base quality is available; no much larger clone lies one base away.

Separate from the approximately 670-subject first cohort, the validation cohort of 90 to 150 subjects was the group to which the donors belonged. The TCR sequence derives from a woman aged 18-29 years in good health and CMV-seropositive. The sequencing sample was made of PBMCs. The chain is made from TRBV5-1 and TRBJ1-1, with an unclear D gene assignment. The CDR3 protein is CASSLAGELNTEAFF. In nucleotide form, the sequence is TGCGCCAGCAGCTTGGCTGGGGAGTTGAACACTGAAGCTTTCTTT.